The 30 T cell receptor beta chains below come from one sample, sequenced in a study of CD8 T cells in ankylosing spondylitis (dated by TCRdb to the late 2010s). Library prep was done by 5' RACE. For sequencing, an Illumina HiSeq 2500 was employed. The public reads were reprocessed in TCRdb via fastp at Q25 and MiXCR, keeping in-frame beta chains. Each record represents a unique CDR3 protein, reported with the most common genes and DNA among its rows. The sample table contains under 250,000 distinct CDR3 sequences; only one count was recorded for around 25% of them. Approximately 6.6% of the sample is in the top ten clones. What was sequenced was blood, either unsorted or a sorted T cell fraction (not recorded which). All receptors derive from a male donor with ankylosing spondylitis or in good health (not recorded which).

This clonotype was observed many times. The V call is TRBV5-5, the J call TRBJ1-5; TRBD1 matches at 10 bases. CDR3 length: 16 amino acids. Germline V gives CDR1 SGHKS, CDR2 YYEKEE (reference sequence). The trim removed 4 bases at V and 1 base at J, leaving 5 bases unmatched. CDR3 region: CASSVGTGASNQPQHF. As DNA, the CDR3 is TGTGCCAGCAGCGTAGGGACAGGGGCCAGCAATCAGCCCCAGCATTTT. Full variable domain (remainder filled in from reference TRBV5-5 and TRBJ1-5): DAGVTQSPTHLIKTRGQQVTLRCSPISGHKSVSWYQQVLGQGPQFIFQYYEKEERGRGNFPDRFSARQFPNYSSELNVNALLLGDSALYLCASSVGTGASNQPQHFGDGTRLSIL.

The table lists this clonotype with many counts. The CDR3 DNA follows: TGTGCCAGCAGTTTAGCGCAGCCCCAGCATTTT. It yields the protein CASSLAQPQHF. The chain couples TRBV28 to TRBJ1-5, with D hard to call. Germline CDR1 and CDR2: MDHEN and SYDVKM. This CDR3 has 11 amino acids. Trimming took 2 bases from V and 7 from J, leaving 3 bases between them.

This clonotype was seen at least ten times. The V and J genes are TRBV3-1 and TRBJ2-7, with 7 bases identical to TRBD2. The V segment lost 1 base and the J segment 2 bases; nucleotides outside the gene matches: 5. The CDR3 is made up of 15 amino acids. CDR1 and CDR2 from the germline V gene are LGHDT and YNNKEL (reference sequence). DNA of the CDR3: TGTGCCAGCAGCCAAGCCGGGACTAACCCCTACGAGCAGTACTTC. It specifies CASSQAGTNPYEQYF.

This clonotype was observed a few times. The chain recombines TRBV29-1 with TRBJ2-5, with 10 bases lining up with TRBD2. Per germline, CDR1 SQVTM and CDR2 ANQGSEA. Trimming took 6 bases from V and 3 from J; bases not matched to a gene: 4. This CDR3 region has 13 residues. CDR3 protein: CSVRTSGKETQYF. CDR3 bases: TGCAGCGTACGGACTAGCGGCAAAGAGACCCAGTACTTC.

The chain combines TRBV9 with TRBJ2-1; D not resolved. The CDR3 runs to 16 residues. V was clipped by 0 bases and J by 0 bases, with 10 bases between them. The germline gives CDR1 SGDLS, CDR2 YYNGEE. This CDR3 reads CASSVAGSNSYNEQFF. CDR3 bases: TGTGCCAGCAGCGTAGCCGGCAGCAACTCCTACAATGAGCAGTTCTTC.

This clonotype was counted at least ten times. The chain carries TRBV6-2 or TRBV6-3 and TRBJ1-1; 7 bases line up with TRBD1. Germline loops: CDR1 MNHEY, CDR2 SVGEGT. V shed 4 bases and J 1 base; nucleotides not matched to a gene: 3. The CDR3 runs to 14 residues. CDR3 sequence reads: CASSFGTANTEAFF. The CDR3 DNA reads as TGTGCCAGCAGTTTCGGGACAGCGAACACTGAAGCTTTCTTT.

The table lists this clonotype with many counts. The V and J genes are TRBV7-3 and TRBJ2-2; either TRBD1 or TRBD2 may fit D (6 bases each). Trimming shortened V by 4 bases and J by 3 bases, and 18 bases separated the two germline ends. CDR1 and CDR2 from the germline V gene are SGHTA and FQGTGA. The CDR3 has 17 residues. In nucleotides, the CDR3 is TGTGCCAGCAGCTCCAAGGGGGGCAGGGAGGACACCGGGGAGCTGTTTTTT. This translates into CASSSKGGREDTGELFF.

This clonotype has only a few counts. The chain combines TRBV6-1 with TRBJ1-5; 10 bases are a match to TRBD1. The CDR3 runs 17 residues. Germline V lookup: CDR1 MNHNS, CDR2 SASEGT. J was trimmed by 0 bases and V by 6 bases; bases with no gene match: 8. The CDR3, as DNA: TGTGCCAGCAGACGCTCCGGGACAGGGGATAGCAATCAGCCCCAGCATTTT. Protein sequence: CASRRSGTGDSNQPQHF.

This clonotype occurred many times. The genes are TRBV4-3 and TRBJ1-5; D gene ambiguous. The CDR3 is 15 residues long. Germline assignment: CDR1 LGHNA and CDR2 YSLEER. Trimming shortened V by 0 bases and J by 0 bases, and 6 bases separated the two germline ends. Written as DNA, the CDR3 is TGCGCCAGCAGCCAAGATCCGTATAGCAATCAGCCCCAGCATTTT. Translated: CASSQDPYSNQPQHF.

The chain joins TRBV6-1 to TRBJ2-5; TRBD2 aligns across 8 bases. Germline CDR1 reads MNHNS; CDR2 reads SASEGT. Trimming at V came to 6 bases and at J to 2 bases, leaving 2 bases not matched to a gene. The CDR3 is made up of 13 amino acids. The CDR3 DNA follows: TGTGCCAGCAGAGGACTAGCTCAAGAGACCCAGTACTTC. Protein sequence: CASRGLAQETQYF.

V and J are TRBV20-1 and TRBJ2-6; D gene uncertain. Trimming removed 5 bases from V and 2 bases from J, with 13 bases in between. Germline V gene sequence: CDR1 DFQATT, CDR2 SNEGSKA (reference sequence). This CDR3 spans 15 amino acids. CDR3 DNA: TGCAGTGCTCGACGGTGGAAGGCTGGGGCCAACGTCCTGACTTTC. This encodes CSARRWKAGANVLTF.

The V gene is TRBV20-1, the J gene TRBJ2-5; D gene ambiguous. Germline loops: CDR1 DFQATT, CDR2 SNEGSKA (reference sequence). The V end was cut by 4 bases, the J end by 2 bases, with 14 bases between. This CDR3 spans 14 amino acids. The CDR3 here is CSATTPLGQETQYF. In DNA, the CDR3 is TGCAGTGCTACCACGCCCTTGGGACAAGAGACCCAGTACTTC.

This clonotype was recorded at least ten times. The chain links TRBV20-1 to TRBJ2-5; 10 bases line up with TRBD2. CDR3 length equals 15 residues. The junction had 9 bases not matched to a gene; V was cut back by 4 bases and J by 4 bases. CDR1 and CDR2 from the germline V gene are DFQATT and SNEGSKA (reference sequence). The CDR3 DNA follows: TGCAGTGCTACCGCTTCTAGCGGGAGTGGAGAGACCCAGTACTTC. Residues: CSATASSGSGETQYF.

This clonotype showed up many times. The CDR3 loop reads CASSSGPTETQYF. The CDR3 DNA is TGTGCCAGCAGCTCCGGACCAACGGAGACCCAGTACTTC. The rearrangement uses TRBV11-1 and TRBJ2-5; D not certain. CDR1 SGHAT and CDR2 FQDESV come from the germline V gene (reference sequence). CDR3 length: 13 amino acids. V was clipped by 4 bases and J by 5 bases, with 11 bases between them.

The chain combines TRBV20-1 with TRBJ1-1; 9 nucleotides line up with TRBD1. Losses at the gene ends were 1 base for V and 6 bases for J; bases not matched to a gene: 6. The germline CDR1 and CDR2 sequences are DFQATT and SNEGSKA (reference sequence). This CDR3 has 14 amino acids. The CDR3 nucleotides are TGCAGTGCTAGAGCCGGGACAGGGATCCCTGAAGCTTTCTTT. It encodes CSARAGTGIPEAFF.

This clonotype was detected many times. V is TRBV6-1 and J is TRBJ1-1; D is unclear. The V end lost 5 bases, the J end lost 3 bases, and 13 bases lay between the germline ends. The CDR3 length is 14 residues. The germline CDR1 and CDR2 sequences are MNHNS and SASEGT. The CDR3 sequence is CASSTHLRDTEAFF. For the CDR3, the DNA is TGTGCCAGCAGTACACATTTGAGGGACACTGAAGCTTTCTTT.

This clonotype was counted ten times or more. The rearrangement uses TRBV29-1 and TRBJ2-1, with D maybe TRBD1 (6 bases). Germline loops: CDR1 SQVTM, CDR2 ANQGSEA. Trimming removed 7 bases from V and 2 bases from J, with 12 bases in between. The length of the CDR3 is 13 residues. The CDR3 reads CSGGPRTYNEQFF. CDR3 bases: TGCAGCGGGGGGCCCCGAACCTACAATGAGCAGTTCTTC.

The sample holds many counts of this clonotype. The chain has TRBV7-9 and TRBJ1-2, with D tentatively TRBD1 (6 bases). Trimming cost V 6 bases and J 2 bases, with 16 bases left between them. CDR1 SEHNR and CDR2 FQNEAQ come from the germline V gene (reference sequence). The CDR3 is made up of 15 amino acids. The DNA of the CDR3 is TGTGCCAGCAGTCACTACAGGGACGGGAACTATGGCTACACCTTC. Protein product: CASSHYRDGNYGYTF.

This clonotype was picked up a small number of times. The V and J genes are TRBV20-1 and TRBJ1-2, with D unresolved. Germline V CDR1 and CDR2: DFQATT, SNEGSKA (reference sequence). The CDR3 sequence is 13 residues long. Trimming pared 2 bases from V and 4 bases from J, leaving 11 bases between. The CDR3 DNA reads TGCAGTGCTAGATCGGCGGGAACCTATGGCTACACCTTC. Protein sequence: CSARSAGTYGYTF.

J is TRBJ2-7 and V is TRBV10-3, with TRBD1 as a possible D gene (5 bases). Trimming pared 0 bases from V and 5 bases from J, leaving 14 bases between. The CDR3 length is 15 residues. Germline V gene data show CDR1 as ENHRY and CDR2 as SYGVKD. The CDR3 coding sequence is TGTGCCATCAGTGAGTCGGGTCAGGGCGTGAACGAGCAGTACTTC. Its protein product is CAISESGQGVNEQYF.

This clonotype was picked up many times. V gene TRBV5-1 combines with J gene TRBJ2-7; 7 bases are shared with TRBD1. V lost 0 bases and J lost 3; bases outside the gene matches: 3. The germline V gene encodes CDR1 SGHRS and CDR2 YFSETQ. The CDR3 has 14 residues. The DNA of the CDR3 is TGCGCCAGCAGCTTGGGGCAGGGGGACTACGAGCAGTACTTC. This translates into CASSLGQGDYEQYF.

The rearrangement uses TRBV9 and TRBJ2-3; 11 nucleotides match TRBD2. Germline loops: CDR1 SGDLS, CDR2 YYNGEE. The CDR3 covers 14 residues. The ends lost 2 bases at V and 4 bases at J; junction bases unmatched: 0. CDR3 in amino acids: CASSVSGRADTQYF. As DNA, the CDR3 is TGTGCCAGCAGCGTTAGCGGGAGGGCAGATACGCAGTATTTT.

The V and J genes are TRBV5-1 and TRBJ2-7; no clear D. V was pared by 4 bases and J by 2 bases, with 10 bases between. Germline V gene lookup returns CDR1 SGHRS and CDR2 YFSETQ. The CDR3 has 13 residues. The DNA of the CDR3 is TGCGCCAGCAGCCCGGAGCTAACCTACGAGCAGTACTTC. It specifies CASSPELTYEQYF.

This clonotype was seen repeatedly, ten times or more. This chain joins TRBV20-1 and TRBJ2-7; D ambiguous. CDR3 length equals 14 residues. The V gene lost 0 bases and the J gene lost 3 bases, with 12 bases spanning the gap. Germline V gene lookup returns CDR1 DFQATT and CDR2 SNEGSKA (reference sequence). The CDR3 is CSARDPSRDYEQYF. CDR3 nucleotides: TGCAGTGCTAGAGATCCTTCTAGAGACTACGAGCAGTACTTC.

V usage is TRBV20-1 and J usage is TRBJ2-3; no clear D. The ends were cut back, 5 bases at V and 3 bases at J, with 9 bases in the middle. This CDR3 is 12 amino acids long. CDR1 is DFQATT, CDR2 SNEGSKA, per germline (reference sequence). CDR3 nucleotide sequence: TGCAGTGCTGATTCCTTAACAGATACGCAGTATTTT. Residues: CSADSLTDTQYF.

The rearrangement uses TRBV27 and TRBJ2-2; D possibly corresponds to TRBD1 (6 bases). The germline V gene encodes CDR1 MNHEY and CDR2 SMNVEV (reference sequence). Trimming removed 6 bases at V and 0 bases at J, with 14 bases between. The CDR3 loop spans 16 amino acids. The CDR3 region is CASRLGQYANTGELFF. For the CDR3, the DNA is TGTGCCAGCAGACTTGGACAGTACGCGAACACCGGGGAGCTGTTTTTT.

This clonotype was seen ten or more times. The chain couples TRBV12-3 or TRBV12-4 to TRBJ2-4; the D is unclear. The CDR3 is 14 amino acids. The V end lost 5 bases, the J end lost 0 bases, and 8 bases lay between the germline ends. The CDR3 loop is CASSPRIAKNIQYF. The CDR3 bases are TGTGCCAGCAGTCCGAGGATAGCCAAAAACATTCAGTACTTC.

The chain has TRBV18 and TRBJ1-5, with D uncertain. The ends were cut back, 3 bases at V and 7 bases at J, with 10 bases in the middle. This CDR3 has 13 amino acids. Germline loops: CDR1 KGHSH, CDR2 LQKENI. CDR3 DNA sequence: TGTGCCAGCTCACCGGGTTTGGGCCAGCCCCAGCATTTT. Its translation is CASSPGLGQPQHF. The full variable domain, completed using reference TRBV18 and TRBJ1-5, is NAGVMQNPRHLVRRRGQEARLRCSPMKGHSHVYWYRQLPEEGLKFMVYLQKENIIDESGMPKERFSAEFPKEGPSILRIQQVVRGDSAAYFCASSPGLGQPQHFGDGTRLSIL.

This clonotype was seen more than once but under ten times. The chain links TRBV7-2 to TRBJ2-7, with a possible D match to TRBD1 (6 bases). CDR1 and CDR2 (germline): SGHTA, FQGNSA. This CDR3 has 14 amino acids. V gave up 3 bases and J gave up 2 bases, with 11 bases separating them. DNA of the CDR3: TGTGCCAGCAGCTTCACGACAGGTCCCTACGAGCAGTACTTC. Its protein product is CASSFTTGPYEQYF. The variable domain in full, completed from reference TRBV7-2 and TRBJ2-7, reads GAGVSQSPSNKVTEKGKDVELRCDPISGHTALYWYRQSLGQGLEFLIYFQGNSAPDKSGLPSDRFSAERTGGSVSTLTIQRTQQEDSAVYLCASSFTTGPYEQYFGPGTRLTVT.

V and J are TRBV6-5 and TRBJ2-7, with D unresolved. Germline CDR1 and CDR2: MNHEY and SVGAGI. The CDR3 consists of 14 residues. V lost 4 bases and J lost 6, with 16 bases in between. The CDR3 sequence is CASSSTGPQFEQYF. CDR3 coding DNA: TGTGCCAGCAGTTCCACCGGGCCCCAGTTCGAGCAGTACTTC.